This TCR beta chain emerged from a study of neoadjuvant anti-PD-1 for oral cavity cancer. Regarding the study as a whole: After neoadjuvant nivolumab, PBMC T cell clonality was significantly higher in non-responders than responders. Each response group had just a few patients in TCR analyses.

The length of the CDR3 is 15 residues. Per germline, CDR1 LNHDA and CDR2 SQIVND (reference sequence). Trimming cost V 6 bases and J 4 bases; bases outside gene matches: 11. With regard to this clone: The antigen is not known.

Sequencing was performed with immunoSEQ multiplex PCR; in TCRdb, only in-frame clones are kept and a portion is missing. The table has thousands of clones, over 75% seen once; the top ten hold less than 3.5%. The genes are TRBV19 and TRBJ1-1; 7 positions agree with TRBD1. The clonotype comes from a person between 40 and 85 years old with oral cavity squamous cell carcinoma. Sequences were derived from PBMCs, sampled before nivolumab (anti-PD-1) treatment. The CDR3 sequence: CASSANRDRATEAFF. CDR3 DNA sequence: TGTGCCAGTAGCGCGAACCGGGACAGAGCCACTGAAGCTTTCTTT.